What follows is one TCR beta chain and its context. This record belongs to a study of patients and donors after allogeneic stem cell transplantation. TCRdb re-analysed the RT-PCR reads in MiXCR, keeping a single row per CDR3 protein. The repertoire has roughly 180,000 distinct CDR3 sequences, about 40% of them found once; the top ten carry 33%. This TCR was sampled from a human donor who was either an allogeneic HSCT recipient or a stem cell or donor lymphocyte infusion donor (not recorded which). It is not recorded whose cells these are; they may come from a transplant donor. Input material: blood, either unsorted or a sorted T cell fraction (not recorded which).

The CDR3: CSVLVTYNSPLHF. The CDR3 bases are TGCAGCGTTTTAGTGACATATAATTCACCCCTCCACTTT. This chain links TRBV29-1 with TRBJ1-6; D is undetermined. Germline values: CDR1 SQVTM, CDR2 ANQGSEA. The V gene lost 5 bases and the J gene lost 4 bases, with 9 bases spanning the gap. There are 13 residues in the CDR3. The full variable domain, rest sourced from reference TRBV29-1 and TRBJ1-6, is SAVISQKPSRDICQRGTSLTIQCQVDSQVTMMFWYRQQPGQSLTLIATANQGSEATYESGFVIDKFPISRPNLTFSTLTVSNMSPEDSSIYLCSVLVTYNSPLHFGNGTRLTVT.